Reported below is one T cell receptor (beta chain). The data derive from a study of blood T cell repertoires in COVID-19. The germline CDR1 and CDR2 sequences are MDHEN and SYDVKM. The CDR3 contains 15 residues. V shed 1 base and J 5 bases; nucleotides not matched to a gene: 5. Using immunoSEQ multiplex PCR, the repertoire was profiled, and TCRdb retains in-frame clones only, with some absent. The table shows roughly 180,000 clones, with about 91% occurring only once. This receptor was taken from a young woman with acute or convalescent COVID-19. Sample: peripheral blood. V gene TRBV28 combines with J gene TRBJ1-1; 9 bases line up with TRBD1. This chain's CDR3 is CASSLSTGGGTEAFF. CDR3 nucleotides: TGTGCCAGCAGTTTATCCACAGGGGGCGGAACTGAAGCTTTCTTT.